Only a few counts were recorded for the clone carrying this T cell receptor (beta chain). The sample comes from a study of blood T cell repertoires in COVID-19. TCRdb's copy holds only in-frame clones and misses some; the assay was immunoSEQ multiplex PCR. The sample comprises 310,000 or so clones, about nine tenths of which are singletons, and roughly a tenth rests with the top ten. V gave up 9 bases and J gave up 3 bases, with 17 bases separating them. The CDR3 is 14 amino acids. The V gene's germline CDR1 is MNHEY and CDR2 SVGAGI. The source of this sequence is a woman in her late teens or twenties who had recovered from COVID-19. Sequencing used PBMCs or T cells enriched from blood (not recorded which). The rearrangement links TRBV6-5 to TRBJ1-2; a weak D match, TRBD1 (6 bases). The CDR3 reads CASRAGGAHYGYTF. The CDR3 DNA sequence: TGTGCCAGTAGGGCCGGGGGGGCCCACTATGGCTACACCTTC.